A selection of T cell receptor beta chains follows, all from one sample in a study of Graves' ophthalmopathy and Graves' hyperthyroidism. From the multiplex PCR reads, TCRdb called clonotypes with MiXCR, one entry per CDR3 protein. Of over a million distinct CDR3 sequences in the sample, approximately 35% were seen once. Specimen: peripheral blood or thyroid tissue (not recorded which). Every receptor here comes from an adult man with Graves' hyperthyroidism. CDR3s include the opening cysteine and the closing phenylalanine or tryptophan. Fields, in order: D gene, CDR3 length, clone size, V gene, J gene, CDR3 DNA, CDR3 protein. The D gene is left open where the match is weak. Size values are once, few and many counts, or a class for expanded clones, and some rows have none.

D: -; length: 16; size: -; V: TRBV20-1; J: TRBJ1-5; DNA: TGCAGTGCTCTCCGAGACGGGGGGCGAAGCAATCAGCCCCAGCATTTT; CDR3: CSALRDGGRSNQPQHF
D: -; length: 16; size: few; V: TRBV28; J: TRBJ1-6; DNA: TGTGCCAGCAGTTTAGTCTTAAATAGGGATAATTCACCCCTCCACTTT; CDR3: CASSLVLNRDNSPLHF
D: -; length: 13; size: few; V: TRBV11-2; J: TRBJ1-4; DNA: TGTGCCAGCAGCTTAGGCCGAAACAGTAAGCTGTTTTTT; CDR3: CASSLGRNSKLFF
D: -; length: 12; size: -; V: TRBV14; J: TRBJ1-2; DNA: TGTGCCAGCAGCCAACGGGGACGGCGCTACACCTTC; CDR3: CASSQRGRRYTF
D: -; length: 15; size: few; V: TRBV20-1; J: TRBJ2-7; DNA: TGCAGTGCCCAGATGAACGGACGGAGCTCCTACGAGCAGTACTTC; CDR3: CSAQMNGRSSYEQYF
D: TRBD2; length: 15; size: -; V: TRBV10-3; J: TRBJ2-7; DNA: TGTGCCAGCAGTTACTCGATCAGCGGGAGTTACGAGCAGTACTTC; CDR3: CASSYSISGSYEQYF
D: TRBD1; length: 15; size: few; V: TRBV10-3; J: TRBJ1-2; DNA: TGTGCCATCAGTGATCACAGGGGAGGAAACTATGGCTACACCTTC; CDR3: CAISDHRGGNYGYTF
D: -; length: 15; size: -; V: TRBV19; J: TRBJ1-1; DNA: TGTGCCAGTAGTACCCAGGAAGTGTTCGACACTGAAGCTTTCTTT; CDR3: CASSTQEVFDTEAFF
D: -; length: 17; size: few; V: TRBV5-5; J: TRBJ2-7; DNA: TGTGCCAGCAGCCTCGGGGGTCCGGGACAGTTCTCCTACGAGCAGTACTTC; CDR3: CASSLGGPGQFSYEQYF
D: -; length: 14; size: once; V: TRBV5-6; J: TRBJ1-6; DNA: TGTGCCAGCAGCTTTGACAGGAGAGGTTCACCCCTCCACTTT; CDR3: CASSFDRRGSPLHF
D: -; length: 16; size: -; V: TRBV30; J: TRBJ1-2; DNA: TGTGCCTGGAGTGTACGAATCGGGTGGGGGAGCAATGGCTACACCTTC; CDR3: CAWSVRIGWGSNGYTF
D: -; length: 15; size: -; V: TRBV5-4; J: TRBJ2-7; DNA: TGTGCCAGCAGCCTCGGGACCTTGGGGCCCTACGAGCAGTACTTC; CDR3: CASSLGTLGPYEQYF
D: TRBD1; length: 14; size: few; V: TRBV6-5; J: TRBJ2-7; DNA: TGTGCCAGCAGTTACTCGACAGGGGCGAGTGAGCAGTACTTC; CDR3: CASSYSTGASEQYF
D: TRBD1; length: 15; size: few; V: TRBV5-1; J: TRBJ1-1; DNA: TGCGCCAGCAGCTGGGGACAGGGTCAGAACACTGAAGCTTTCTTT; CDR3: CASSWGQGQNTEAFF
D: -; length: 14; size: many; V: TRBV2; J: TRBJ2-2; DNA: TGTGCCAGCAGGCTAGGACTTAACACCGGGGAGCTGTTTTTT; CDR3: CASRLGLNTGELFF
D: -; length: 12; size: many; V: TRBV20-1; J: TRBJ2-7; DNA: TGCAGTGCCCATCCCTCCACCTACGAGCAGTACTTC; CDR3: CSAHPSTYEQYF
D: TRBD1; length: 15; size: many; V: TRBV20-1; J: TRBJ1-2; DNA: TGCAGTGCCTCACCGGGTGGGCAGGGGGTGTATGGCTACACCTTC; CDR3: CSASPGGQGVYGYTF
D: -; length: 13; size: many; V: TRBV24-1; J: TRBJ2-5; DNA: TGTGCCACCAGTGCATGGGGAGAAGAGACCCAGTACTTC; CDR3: CATSAWGEETQYF
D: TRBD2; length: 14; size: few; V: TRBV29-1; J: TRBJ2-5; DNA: TGCAGCGTTGATAGCGGCGGGAGGGGAGAGACCCAGTACTTC; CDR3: CSVDSGGRGETQYF
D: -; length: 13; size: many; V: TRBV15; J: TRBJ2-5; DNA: TGTGCCACCAGCAGAGATTTGGAAGAGACCCAGTACTTC; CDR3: CATSRDLEETQYF
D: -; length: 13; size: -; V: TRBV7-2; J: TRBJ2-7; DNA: TGTGCCGAGCAGCTCAGCAGGGTGTACGAGCAGTACTTC; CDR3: CAEQLSRVYEQYF
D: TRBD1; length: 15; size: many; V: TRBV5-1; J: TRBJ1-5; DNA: TGCGCCAGCAGCCTGGAGGGGGCGGGAAATCAGCCCCAGCATTTT; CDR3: CASSLEGAGNQPQHF
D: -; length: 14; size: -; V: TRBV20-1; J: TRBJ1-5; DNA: TGCAGTGCTACCCCCGAGACGGGGGTCCAGCCCCAGCATTTT; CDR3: CSATPETGVQPQHF
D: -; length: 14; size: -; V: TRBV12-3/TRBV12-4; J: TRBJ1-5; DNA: TGTGCCAGCAGTCGGCGACAGAAGAATCAGCCCCAGCATTTT; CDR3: CASSRRQKNQPQHF
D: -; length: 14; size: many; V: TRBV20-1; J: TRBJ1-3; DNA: TGCAGTGCTAGGCCTCTTCACTCTGGAAACACCATATATTTT; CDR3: CSARPLHSGNTIYF
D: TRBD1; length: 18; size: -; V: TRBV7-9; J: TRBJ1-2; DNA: TGTGCCAGCAGACCTGACAGGGGTCGGCTTGGGACCAACTATGGCTACACCTTC; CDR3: CASRPDRGRLGTNYGYTF
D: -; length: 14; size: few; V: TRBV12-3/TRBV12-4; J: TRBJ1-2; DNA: TGTGCCAGCACGCCCCGGGGGGGCAACTATGGCTACACCTTC; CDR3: CASTPRGGNYGYTF
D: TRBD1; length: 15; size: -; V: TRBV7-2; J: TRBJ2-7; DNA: TGTGCCAGCAGGGAAACAGGGGGCCCTTCCTACGAGCAGTACTTC; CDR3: CASRETGGPSYEQYF
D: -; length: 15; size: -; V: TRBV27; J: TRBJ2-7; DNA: TGTGCCAGCAGAAATAAACCCGACAGGCGCTACGAGCAGTACTTC; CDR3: CASRNKPDRRYEQYF
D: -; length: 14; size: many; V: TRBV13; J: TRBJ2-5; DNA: TGTGCCAGCAGCTCCGGTCTAGGCCACGAGACCCAGTACTTC; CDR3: CASSSGLGHETQYF
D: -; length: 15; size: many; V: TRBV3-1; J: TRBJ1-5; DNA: TGTGCCAGCAGCCAAGATTTGGGGGGCAGTCAGCCCCAGCATTTT; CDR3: CASSQDLGGSQPQHF
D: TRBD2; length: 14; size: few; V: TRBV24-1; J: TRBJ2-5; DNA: TGTGCCACCAGTGACCTAGCGGGAGGAGAGACCCAGTACTTC; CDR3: CATSDLAGGETQYF
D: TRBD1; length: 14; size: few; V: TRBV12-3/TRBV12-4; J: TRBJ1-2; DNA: TGTGCCAGCAGTATTGGACAGGGTACCTATGGCTACACCTTC; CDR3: CASSIGQGTYGYTF
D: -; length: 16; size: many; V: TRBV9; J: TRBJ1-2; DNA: TGTGCCAGCAGCGTAGGGACAGCGAGGGCTAACTATGGCTACACCTTC; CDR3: CASSVGTARANYGYTF
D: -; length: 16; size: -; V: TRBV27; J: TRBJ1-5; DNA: TGTGCCAGCAGTTTATGGGGAGGTGATAGCAATCAGCCCCAGCATTTT; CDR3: CASSLWGGDSNQPQHF
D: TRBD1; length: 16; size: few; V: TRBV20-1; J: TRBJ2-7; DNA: TGCAGTGCTAGAGATCGTTCCGGGACAGGGGGTTACGAGCAGTACTTC; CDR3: CSARDRSGTGGYEQYF
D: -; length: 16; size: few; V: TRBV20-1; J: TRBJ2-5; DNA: TGCAGTGCTAGAGATAGGCATCGGGGCTTCCAAGAGACCCAGTACTTC; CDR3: CSARDRHRGFQETQYF
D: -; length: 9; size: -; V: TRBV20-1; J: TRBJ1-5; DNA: TGCAGTGCTGACAAGCCCCAGCATTTT; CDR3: CSADKPQHF
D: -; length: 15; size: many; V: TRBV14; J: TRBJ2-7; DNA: TGTGCCAGCAGCCAAGAGGGCCAAACTCGCTACGAGCAGTACTTC; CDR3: CASSQEGQTRYEQYF
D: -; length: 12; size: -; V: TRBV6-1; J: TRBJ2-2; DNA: TGTGCCAGCAGTCAGGGCCACGGGGAGCTGTTTTTT; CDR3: CASSQGHGELFF
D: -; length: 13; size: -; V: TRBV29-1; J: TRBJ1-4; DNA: TGCAGCGTCTGGGCGGGGTCTGATGAAAAACTGTTTTTT; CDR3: CSVWAGSDEKLFF
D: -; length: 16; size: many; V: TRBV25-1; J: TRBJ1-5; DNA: TGTGCCAGCAGTTCGCCCCTCCCAGGAGGCAATCAGCCCCAGCATTTT; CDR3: CASSSPLPGGNQPQHF
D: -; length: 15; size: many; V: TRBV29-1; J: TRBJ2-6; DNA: TGCAGCGTTGAAGGGGGGAGATCTGGGGCCAACGTCCTGACTTTC; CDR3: CSVEGGRSGANVLTF
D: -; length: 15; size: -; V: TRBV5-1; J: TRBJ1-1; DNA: TGCGCCAGCAGCTTTTATAGGGTCGGAAACACTGAAGCTTTCTTT; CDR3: CASSFYRVGNTEAFF
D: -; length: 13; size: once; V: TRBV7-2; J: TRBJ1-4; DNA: TGTGCCAGCAGCCTAATGTTTTCAGGAGAACTGTTTTTT; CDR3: CASSLMFSGELFF
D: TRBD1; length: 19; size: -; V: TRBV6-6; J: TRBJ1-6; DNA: TGTGCCAGCAGTTACGGTAGGGCCAGGGGGAGCTCCTATAATTCACCCCTCCACTTT; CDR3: CASSYGRARGSSYNSPLHF
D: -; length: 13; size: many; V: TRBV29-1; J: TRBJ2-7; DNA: TGCAGCGTTCCTGGATCCTACACCCACGAGCAGTACTTC; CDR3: CSVPGSYTHEQYF
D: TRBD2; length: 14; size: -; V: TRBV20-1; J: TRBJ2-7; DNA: TGCAGTGCTAGAGGGCGGGAGGCTGGGGACGAGCAGTACTTC; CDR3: CSARGREAGDEQYF
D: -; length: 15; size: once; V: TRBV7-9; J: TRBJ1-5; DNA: TGTGCCAGCAGCTTAGGTCAGGGGACACAAGAGACCCAGCATTTT; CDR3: CASSLGQGTQETQHF
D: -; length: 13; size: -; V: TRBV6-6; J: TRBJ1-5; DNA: TGTGCCAGCAGCGCCGTGGCGACCCAGCCCCAGCATTTT; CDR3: CASSAVATQPQHF
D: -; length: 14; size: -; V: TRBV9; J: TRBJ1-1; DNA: TGTGCCAGCAGCGCAGGACTGGAGTTGACTGAAGCTTTCTTT; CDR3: CASSAGLELTEAFF
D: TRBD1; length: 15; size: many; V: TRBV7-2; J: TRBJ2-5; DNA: TGTGCCAGCAGCTTAGTCGACAGGGGGCTCGAGACCCAGTACTTC; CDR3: CASSLVDRGLETQYF
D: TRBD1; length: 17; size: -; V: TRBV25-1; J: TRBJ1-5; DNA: TGTGCCTGCAGTGCCGAGCCGGGACAGGGGAACAATCAGCCCCAGCATTTT; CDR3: CACSAEPGQGNNQPQHF
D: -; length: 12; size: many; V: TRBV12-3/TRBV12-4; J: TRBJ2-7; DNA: TGTGCCAGCAGACGCAGGGACTACGAGCAGTACTTC; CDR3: CASRRRDYEQYF
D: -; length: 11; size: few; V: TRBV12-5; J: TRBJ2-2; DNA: TGTGCTAGTGGTCTTTCCGGGGAGCTGTTTTTT; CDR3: CASGLSGELFF
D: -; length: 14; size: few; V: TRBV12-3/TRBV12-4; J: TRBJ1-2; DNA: TGTGCCAGCAGTTTAGGGGGGCCCTCGGAGGGCTACACCTTC; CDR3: CASSLGGPSEGYTF
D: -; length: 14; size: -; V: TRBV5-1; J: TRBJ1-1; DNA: TGCGCCAGCAGCGGGCAGGGTACCGGCACTGAAGCTTTCTTT; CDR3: CASSGQGTGTEAFF
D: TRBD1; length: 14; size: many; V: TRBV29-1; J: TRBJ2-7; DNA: TGCAGCGTTGGAGACAGGGTTTTCTCTTACGAGCAGTACTTC; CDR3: CSVGDRVFSYEQYF
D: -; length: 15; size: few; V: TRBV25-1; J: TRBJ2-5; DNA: TGTGCCAGCAGTGAATCTAGGGGGTACCAAGAGACCCAGTACTTC; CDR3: CASSESRGYQETQYF
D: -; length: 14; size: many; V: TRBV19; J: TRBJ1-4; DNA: TGTGCCAGTAGCCCCAAGAGGCCAAATGAAAAACTGTTTTTT; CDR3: CASSPKRPNEKLFF